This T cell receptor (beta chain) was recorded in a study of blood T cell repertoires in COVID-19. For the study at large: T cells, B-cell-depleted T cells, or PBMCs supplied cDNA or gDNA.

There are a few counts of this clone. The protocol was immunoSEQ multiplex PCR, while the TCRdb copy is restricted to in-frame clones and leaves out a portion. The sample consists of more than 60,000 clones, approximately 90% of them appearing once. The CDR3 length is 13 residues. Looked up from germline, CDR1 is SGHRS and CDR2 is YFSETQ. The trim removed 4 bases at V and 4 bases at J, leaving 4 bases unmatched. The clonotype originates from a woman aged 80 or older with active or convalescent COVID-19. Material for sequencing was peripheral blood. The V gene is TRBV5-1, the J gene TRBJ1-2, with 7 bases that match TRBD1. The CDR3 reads CASSTGVGYGYTF. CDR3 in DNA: TGCGCCAGCAGCACAGGGGTCGGCTATGGCTACACCTTC.